The 20 T cell receptor beta chains below come from one sample, sequenced in a study of blood T cell repertoires in COVID-19. Measured with immunoSEQ multiplex PCR; TCRdb has only the in-frame clones, and not every one. The sample yields fewer than 300,000 clones, 65% to 85% seen once. The specimen was peripheral blood. The receptor set was obtained from a person in their 70s with COVID-19, enrolled during active disease.

This chain links TRBV7-2 with TRBJ2-3, with 7 nucleotides matching TRBD1. CDR1 is SGHTA, CDR2 FQGNSA, per germline. J lost 4 bases, V lost 6 bases, and 7 bases had no gene match. The CDR3 has 14 amino acids. The CDR3 DNA reads TGTGCCAGCAGTCCCGGGACAGCCCCAGATACGCAGTATTTT. Amino acids: CASSPGTAPDTQYF.

The chain recombines TRBV25-1 with TRBJ1-2, with D possibly being TRBD1 (6 bases). This CDR3 has 18 amino acids. V lost 3 bases to trimming and J lost 3 bases, with 23 bases between them. Looked up from germline, CDR1 is MGHDK and CDR2 is SYGVNS. This chain's CDR3 is CASSDGQPTWGIYYGYTF. For the CDR3, the DNA is TGTGCCAGCAGTGACGGACAGCCAACGTGGGGGATTTACTATGGCTACACCTTC.

This chain links TRBV6-1 with TRBJ2-3; TRBD2 agrees at 15 bases. Per the germline V gene, CDR1 is MNHNS and CDR2 is SASEGT. The CDR3 covers 19 residues. Germline trimming cut 4 bases from V and 7 bases from J; bases unmatched to any gene: 15. The CDR3 bases are TGTGCCAGCAGTGGACCCTCCGGGACTAGCGGGAGGCGAGGAAATACGCAGTATTTT. This encodes CASSGPSGTSGRRGNTQYF.

CDR3 sequence: CASSQPGQGVYEQYF. As DNA, the CDR3 is TGCGCCAGCAGCCAACCGGGACAGGGAGTCTACGAGCAGTACTTC. V is TRBV5-1 and J is TRBJ2-7, with 9 bases that match TRBD1. The V gene end was trimmed by 4 bases and the J gene end by 3 bases; junction bases not matched to a gene: 8. Germline CDR1 is SGHRS and CDR2 is YFSETQ. CDR3 length: 15 residues. Full variable domain (missing parts from reference TRBV5-1 and TRBJ2-7): KAGVTQTPRYLIKTRGQQVTLSCSPISGHRSVSWYQQTPGQGLQFLFEYFSETQRNKGNFPGRFSGRQFSNSRSEMNVSTLELGDSALYLCASSQPGQGVYEQYFGPGTRLTVT.

V usage is TRBV3-1 (or the pseudogene TRBV3-2) and J usage is TRBJ2-1, with a possible D match to TRBD1 (5 bases). CDR1 is LGHDT, CDR2 YNNKEL, per germline (reference sequence). Trimming shortened V by 1 base and J by 3 bases, and 16 bases separated the two germline ends. CDR3 length: 17 amino acids. CDR3 residues: CASSQGLARVGYNEQFF. For the CDR3, the DNA is TGTGCCAGCAGCCAAGGCCTGGCCAGGGTCGGCTACAATGAGCAGTTCTTC.

The V call is TRBV27, the J call TRBJ1-1; D perhaps matches TRBD1 (6 bases). The CDR3 totals 17 residues. V lost 4 bases, J lost 1 base, and 19 bases lay in between. Germline V gene data show CDR1 as MNHEY and CDR2 as SMNVEV (reference sequence). Here the CDR3 reads CASSWGGLGSGNTEAFF. The CDR3 DNA reads as TGTGCCAGCAGTTGGGGGGGCCTCGGAAGCGGGAACACTGAAGCTTTCTTT.

The rearrangement uses TRBV6-5 and TRBJ1-5; 7 bases map to TRBD1. J was trimmed by 9 bases and V by 2 bases; bases with no gene match: 4. CDR3 length: 13 residues. Germline CDR1 MNHEY, CDR2 SVGAGI. CDR3 bases: TGTGCCAGCAGTTACACGAGACAGGGGCCCCAGCATTTT. It yields the protein CASSYTRQGPQHF.

The chain joins TRBV12-3 or TRBV12-4 to TRBJ2-7; possible D gene TRBD1, 5 bases. With 8 bases removed from V and 2 bases from J, the gap between germline ends came to 13 bases. This CDR3 has 13 amino acids. The CDR3 nucleotides read TGTGCCAGCCAACCCGACAGAACCTACGAGCAGTACTTC. This codes for CASQPDRTYEQYF.

On this clone: One junction end disagrees with the germline gene, perhaps due to a read error. This chain connects TRBV20-1 to TRBJ2-1; 8 nucleotides agree with TRBD2. From germline, CDR1 is DFQATT and CDR2 SNEGSKA (reference sequence). The CDR3 has 11 amino acids. CDR3 in amino acids: CSATLGGATVF. Here the CDR3 DNA reads TGCAGTGCTACTCTCGGGGGGGCCACAGTCTTC.

This chain uses TRBV11-3 with TRBJ2-4; D ambiguous. This CDR3 is 16 amino acids long. V dropped 6 bases and J dropped 0 bases, with 15 bases sitting between them. Germline assignment: CDR1 SGHNT and CDR2 YENEEA. CDR3 residues: CASRFHSDLAKNIQYF. The CDR3 region has the DNA TGTGCCAGCAGATTCCACAGTGACCTAGCCAAAAACATTCAGTACTTC.

J is TRBJ1-4 and V is TRBV28; unclear D gene. Trimming took off 5 bases at V and 2 bases at J, with 15 bases between the two ends. The CDR3 is made up of 16 amino acids. Germline V gives CDR1 MDHEN, CDR2 SYDVKM. The CDR3 nucleotides read TGTGCCAGCAGTAGCCGAGGAGGAGACACTAATGAAAAACTGTTTTTT. This sequence encodes CASSSRGGDTNEKLFF.

The chain employs TRBV3-1 (or the pseudogene TRBV3-2) and TRBJ1-3; a possible D gene is TRBD1 (6 bases). Trimming shortened V by 6 bases and J by 5 bases, and 14 bases separated the two germline ends. This CDR3 comprises 14 residues. Germline CDR1 and CDR2: LGHDT and YNNKEL (reference sequence). CDR3 loop: CASRNPGERNTIYF. The DNA for the CDR3 is TGTGCCAGCAGGAACCCAGGGGAAAGAAACACCATATATTTT.

The chain links TRBV5-6 to TRBJ2-7; D is ambiguous. CDR3 length: 12 residues. Germline assignment: CDR1 SGHDT and CDR2 YYEEEE. Trimming took off 1 base at V and 11 bases at J, with 13 bases between the two ends. The CDR3, as DNA: TGTGCCAGCAGCTTGACGGGTACTGAGGAGTACTTC. Protein: CASSLTGTEEYF.

This clone has only one observation. V is TRBV4-1 and J is TRBJ1-1, with TRBD1 as a possible D gene (5 bases). Trimming removed 2 bases at V and 2 bases at J, with 12 bases between. The CDR3 is 15 residues long. In germline, CDR1 is MGHRA, CDR2 YSYEKL. CDR3 region: CASSQQGGFNTEAFF. CDR3 in DNA: TGCGCCAGCAGCCAACAGGGTGGGTTTAACACTGAAGCTTTCTTT.

The chain combines TRBV19 with TRBJ2-1; D is perhaps TRBD1 (5 bases). Germline values: CDR1 LNHDA, CDR2 SQIVND (reference sequence). The CDR3 extends over 17 amino acids. Trimming removed 9 bases from V and 3 bases from J, with 24 bases in between. The CDR3 spells CARPQILDSYFYNEQFF. As DNA, the CDR3 is TGTGCCAGACCACAAATATTAGACAGCTACTTCTACAATGAGCAGTTCTTC.

The gene calls are TRBV2 and TRBJ1-2; a weak D match, TRBD1 (5 bases). The CDR3 runs to 14 residues. V lost 5 bases and J lost 8, with 18 bases in between. CDR1 is SNHLY and CDR2 is FYNNEI in the germline V gene. The CDR3 loop is CASSSTRGMGGYTF. In DNA form, the CDR3 reads TGTGCCAGCAGTTCTACCCGGGGGATGGGCGGCTACACCTTC.

The rearrangement joins TRBV19 to TRBJ1-4, with TRBD1 matching over 11 bases. V shed 6 bases, J shed 8 bases, and the junction held 5 bases outside the gene matches. The CDR3 has 14 amino acids. From germline, CDR1 is LNHDA and CDR2 SQIVND (reference sequence). Here the CDR3 reads CASRDRGRGEKLFF. Written as DNA, the CDR3 is TGTGCCAGTAGGGACAGGGGGCGAGGCGAAAAACTGTTTTTT.

This chain links TRBV30 with TRBJ2-7; TRBD2 agrees at 9 bases. Germline values: CDR1 GTSNPN, CDR2 SVGIG (reference sequence). The CDR3 is 15 amino acids. Losses at the gene ends were 0 bases for V and 5 bases for J; bases not matched to a gene: 8. As DNA, the CDR3 is TGTGCCTGGAGTGTAAAGTTAGCGGGAGCCCACGAGCAGTACTTC. Its protein is CAWSVKLAGAHEQYF.

The V call is TRBV28, the J call TRBJ1-5, with a weak D call TRBD1 (5 bases). This CDR3 has 13 amino acids. The germline CDR1 and CDR2 sequences are MDHEN and SYDVKM. Trimming shortened V by 3 bases and J by 4 bases, and 7 bases separated the two germline ends. The CDR3 DNA reads as TGTGCCAGCAGTTTGACAGCTAATCAGCCCCAGCATTTT. It specifies CASSLTANQPQHF.

The V and J genes are TRBV4-1 and TRBJ1-1; TRBD1 matches at 10 bases. Per the germline V gene, CDR1 is MGHRA and CDR2 is YSYEKL. The trim removed 1 base at V and 4 bases at J, leaving 9 bases unmatched. CDR3 length equals 17 residues. CDR3 protein: CASSQGVLGQGGTEAFF. The CDR3 bases are TGCGCCAGCAGCCAAGGGGTTCTAGGACAGGGGGGCACTGAAGCTTTCTTT.